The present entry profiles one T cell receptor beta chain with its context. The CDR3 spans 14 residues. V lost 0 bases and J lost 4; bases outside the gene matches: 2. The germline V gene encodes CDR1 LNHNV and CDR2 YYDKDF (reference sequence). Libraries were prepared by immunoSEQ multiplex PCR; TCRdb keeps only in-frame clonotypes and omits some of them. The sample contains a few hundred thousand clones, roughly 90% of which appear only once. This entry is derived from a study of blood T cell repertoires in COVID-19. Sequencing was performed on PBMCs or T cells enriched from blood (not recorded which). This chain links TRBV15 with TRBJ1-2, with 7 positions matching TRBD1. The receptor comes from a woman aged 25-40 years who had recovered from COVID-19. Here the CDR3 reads CATSRDAGGYGYTF. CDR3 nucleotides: TGTGCCACCAGCAGAGATGCAGGGGGCTATGGCTACACCTTC.